This T cell receptor (beta chain) comes out of a study of T-cell reconstitution after alpha-beta-depleted transplantation in children. Unique molecular identifiers tagged the TCRbeta library. Each CDR3 protein gets one entry after TCRdb re-called the PCR reads with MiXCR. This repertoire shows 600,000 or so distinct CDR3 sequences, 20% to 25% found once; its top ten account for about 14%. There are a few counts of this clonotype. As yet, its antigen is unknown. V gave up 4 bases and J gave up 5 bases, with 5 bases separating them. CDR1 and CDR2 (germline): MDHEN, SYDVKM. This CDR3 is built from 11 residues. Whole-study findings and limits: Reportedly, roughly two months post-transplant, alpha-beta T cells arose from several hundred expanded graft clones. Surviving recipient T cells and thymic progenitors underlay high day-60 TCRbeta diversity in some patients. The main origin of T-cell counts and diversity one year after transplant was newly produced T cells.

The clonotype comes from a boy under three years old who had a stem cell transplant for acute myeloid leukemia, so the T cells may come from the graft donor. This chain connects TRBV28 to TRBJ2-5; no clear D gene. This specimen was PBMCs, mostly from graft donor cells, taken 360 days after TCRalphabeta/CD19-depleted stem cell transplant. The CDR3 region is CASSWQETQYF. DNA of the CDR3: TGTGCCAGCAGTTGGCAGGAGACCCAGTACTTC.